This T cell receptor beta chain was sequenced during a study of blood T cell repertoires in COVID-19. Study background: Acute and convalescent COVID-19 samples came from the United States, Italy and Spain.

Produced via immunoSEQ multiplex PCR; TCRdb's table is partial and in-frame only. The data show around 250,000 clones, 82% seen once. This CDR3 spans 13 amino acids. Germline assignment: CDR1 SGHAT and CDR2 FQNNGV. The V segment lost 5 bases and the J segment 10 bases; nucleotides outside the gene matches: 9. This clone was seen a few times. Sequenced: peripheral blood. This chain joins TRBV11-2 and TRBJ1-1, with TRBD1 matching over 8 bases. The source of this sequence is a woman younger than 35 with acute or convalescent COVID-19. For the CDR3, the DNA is TGTGCCAGCAGCCCTGCGGGACAGGTTCGAGCTTTCTTT. Its protein is CASSPAGQVRAFF. Full variable domain (rest looked up from reference TRBV11-2 and TRBJ1-1): EAGVAQSPRYKIIEKRQSVAFWCNPISGHATLYWYQQILGQGPKLLIQFQNNGVVDDSQLPKDRFSAERLKGVDSTLKIQPAKLEDSAVYLCASSPAGQVRAFFGQGTRLTVV.